This is a list of T cell receptor beta chains from one sample in a study of blood T cell repertoires in COVID-19. Some clones are missing from TCRdb's copy, which holds only in-frame ones; the method was immunoSEQ multiplex PCR. The data contain more than 250,000 clones, roughly 85% of them seen just once; the ten biggest clones take up roughly 4.6%. The source material was peripheral blood. These TCRs come from a man aged 50 to 60 with active or convalescent COVID-19. Each CDR3 is given with its conserved first and last residue. The order of the fields is V gene, J gene, D gene, clone size, CDR3 DNA, CDR3 protein. The D gene is left open where the match is weak. Not all rows give a size; the values are once, few, many and, for expanded clones, a class.

V: TRBV7-3; J: TRBJ2-1; D: NA; size: NA; DNA: TGTGCCAGCAGCTTAAACAGGGATGGGAACAATGAGCAGTTCTTC; CDR3: CASSLNRDGNNEQFF
V: TRBV6-4; J: TRBJ2-1; D: NA; size: NA; DNA: TGTGCCAGCAGAGATGATGGGCGAGTATGCTTGGTATGGGGGGAGTTCTTC; CDR3: CASRDDGRVCLVWGEFF
V: TRBV4-3; J: TRBJ1-1; D: NA; size: NA; DNA: TGCGCCAGCAGCCAAGATCGCAGGGGGAACACTGAAGCTTTCTTT; CDR3: CASSQDRRGNTEAFF
V: TRBV5-1; J: TRBJ2-7; D: TRBD1; size: few; DNA: TGCGCCAGCAGCTTTGGGACAGGGATTTCCTACGAGCAGTACTTC; CDR3: CASSFGTGISYEQYF
V: TRBV25-1; J: TRBJ2-1; D: TRBD2; size: NA; DNA: TGTGCCAGCATCGGGGAGGGCTACAATGAGCAGTTCTTC; CDR3: CASIGEGYNEQFF
V: TRBV7-2; J: TRBJ2-1; D: TRBD1; size: NA; DNA: TGTGCCAGCAGCCCGATTTCAGGGGGCAATGAGCAGTTCTTC; CDR3: CASSPISGGNEQFF
V: TRBV4-1; J: TRBJ2-1; D: NA; size: NA; DNA: TGCGCCAGCAGCCAAGCCAGGGGTCCCTATGAGCAGTTCTTC; CDR3: CASSQARGPYEQFF
V: TRBV30; J: TRBJ2-7; D: NA; size: NA; DNA: TGTGCCTGGGGCCCCCGGGTCTACGAGCAGTACTTC; CDR3: CAWGPRVYEQYF
V: TRBV7-3; J: TRBJ1-1; D: NA; size: few; DNA: TGTGCCAGCAGCTCATTTCAGAACACTGAAGCTTTCTTT; CDR3: CASSSFQNTEAFF
V: TRBV30; J: TRBJ2-6; D: NA; size: NA; DNA: TGTGCCTGGAGTTATGGAGTCTCTGGGGCCAACGTCCTGACTTTC; CDR3: CAWSYGVSGANVLTF
V: TRBV10-1; J: TRBJ1-1; D: NA; size: once; DNA: TGCGCCAGCAGTGAGTCGACCGGGGGTGCTGAAGCTTTCTTT; CDR3: CASSESTGGAEAFF
V: TRBV11-2; J: TRBJ2-1; D: NA; size: NA; DNA: TGTGCCAGCAGCACTTGGGAGGGGGTTGGTGAGCAGTTCTTC; CDR3: CASSTWEGVGEQFF
V: TRBV4-1; J: TRBJ2-5; D: NA; size: NA; DNA: TGCGCCAGCAGCCAAGATCGAACTAGCTACGGGGAGACCCAGTACTTC; CDR3: CASSQDRTSYGETQYF
V: TRBV2; J: TRBJ2-5; D: TRBD2; size: NA; DNA: TGTGCCAGCGGGAGGGCGGGTGGAGAGACCCAGTACTTC; CDR3: CASGRAGGETQYF
V: TRBV6-5; J: TRBJ1-1; D: NA; size: NA; DNA: TGTGCCAGCAGTTCGAACCGGGTAGCTTTCTTT; CDR3: CASSSNRVAFF
V: TRBV25-1; J: TRBJ2-7; D: TRBD1; size: NA; DNA: TGTGCCAGCAGTGAAGCACAGGGGGGAACTAAGCAGTACTTC; CDR3: CASSEAQGGTKQYF
V: TRBV7-9; J: TRBJ2-7; D: NA; size: NA; DNA: TGTGCCAGCAGCTTAGCCCGCGGACAGATTTCCTACGAGCAGTACTTC; CDR3: CASSLARGQISYEQYF
V: TRBV12-3/TRBV12-4; J: TRBJ1-2; D: TRBD1; size: NA; DNA: TGTGCCAGCAGTTTAAGACAGGGGCTGTTCTACACCTTC; CDR3: CASSLRQGLFYTF
V: TRBV7-9; J: TRBJ1-1; D: TRBD1; size: few; DNA: TGTGCCAGCAGCACGGGACAGGGGACTGAAGCTTTCTTT; CDR3: CASSTGQGTEAFF
V: TRBV19; J: TRBJ2-6; D: NA; size: NA; DNA: TGTGCCAGTAGTCCCACTGGGGCCAACGTCCTGACTTTC; CDR3: CASSPTGANVLTF
V: TRBV5-6; J: TRBJ1-6; D: NA; size: NA; DNA: TGTGCCAGCAGCTCAGAATATAATTCACCCCTCCACTTT; CDR3: CASSSEYNSPLHF
V: TRBV18; J: TRBJ1-3; D: NA; size: NA; DNA: TGTGCCAGCTCACCCCACCCCCGGAACACCATATATTTT; CDR3: CASSPHPRNTIYF
V: TRBV5-1; J: TRBJ2-3; D: NA; size: NA; DNA: TGCGCCAGCAGATTGGGTGGGGCGACTTCGGGTAATACGCAGTATTTT; CDR3: CASRLGGATSGNTQYF
V: TRBV2; J: TRBJ2-6; D: NA; size: NA; DNA: TGTGCCAGCAGTGCGGACAGCGGCTCTGGGGCCAACGTCCTGACTTTC; CDR3: CASSADSGSGANVLTF
V: TRBV3-1/TRBV3-2; J: TRBJ2-5; D: NA; size: NA; DNA: TGTGCCAGCAGCCATAACCCTGGACAGCGGGAGACCCAGTACTTC; CDR3: CASSHNPGQRETQYF
V: TRBV28; J: TRBJ1-2; D: NA; size: NA; DNA: TGTGCCAGCAGTCTACAGGTTTTCTATGGCTACACCTTC; CDR3: CASSLQVFYGYTF
V: TRBV19; J: TRBJ2-2; D: NA; size: NA; DNA: TGTGCCAGTACCCCTAGGGTCACCCCCGGCGGGCTCGGGGAGCTGTTTTTT; CDR3: CASTPRVTPGGLGELFF
V: TRBV3-1/TRBV3-2; J: TRBJ1-5; D: NA; size: NA; DNA: TGTGCCAGCAGCCAAAGGAGGAGTCAGCCCCAGCATTTT; CDR3: CASSQRRSQPQHF
V: TRBV7-2; J: TRBJ1-1; D: TRBD1; size: NA; DNA: TGTGCCAGCAGCTTCTTGGACAGGGGAACTGAAGCTTTCTTT; CDR3: CASSFLDRGTEAFF
V: TRBV3-1/TRBV3-2; J: TRBJ1-1; D: NA; size: NA; DNA: TGTGCCAGCAGCCAAAGGAAGAGCGGTGTGGTGAACACTGAAGCTTTCTTT; CDR3: CASSQRKSGVVNTEAFF
V: TRBV5-1; J: TRBJ2-7; D: NA; size: NA; DNA: TGCGCCAGCAGCTTGGCCTCGGGTAGCTACGAGCAGTACTTC; CDR3: CASSLASGSYEQYF
V: TRBV18; J: TRBJ1-2; D: TRBD1; size: NA; DNA: TGTGCCAGCTCATTGGGACAGACTAATGGCTACACCTTC; CDR3: CASSLGQTNGYTF
V: TRBV28; J: TRBJ1-2; D: NA; size: NA; DNA: TGTGCCCTGCGGGGGACGGACTATGGCTACACCTTC; CDR3: CALRGTDYGYTF
V: TRBV9; J: TRBJ1-2; D: NA; size: NA; DNA: TGTGCCAGCAGCGTAGTGGAGCGTGGTGGCTACACCTTC; CDR3: CASSVVERGGYTF
V: TRBV7-2; J: TRBJ2-7; D: TRBD1; size: NA; DNA: TGTGCCAGCAGCTATACAGGGGCCCCCGGCGCCGAGCAGTACTTC; CDR3: CASSYTGAPGAEQYF
V: TRBV2; J: TRBJ2-7; D: TRBD1; size: NA; DNA: TGTGCCAGCAGTGGGGACAGGGGAGACTACGAGCAGTACTTC; CDR3: CASSGDRGDYEQYF
V: TRBV6-5; J: TRBJ1-6; D: NA; size: NA; DNA: TGTGCCAGCAGTTACACAGGGACCAATTCACCCCTCCACTTT; CDR3: CASSYTGTNSPLHF
V: TRBV12-5; J: TRBJ1-2; D: NA; size: NA; DNA: TGTGCTAGTGGTTTGGCGCTAGACAGCAGCAACTATGGCTACACCTTC; CDR3: CASGLALDSSNYGYTF
V: TRBV19; J: TRBJ1-2; D: TRBD1; size: NA; DNA: TGTGCCACTACTGGCCGGGACAGAAGTTACTATGGCTACACCTTC; CDR3: CATTGRDRSYYGYTF
V: TRBV28; J: TRBJ1-2; D: NA; size: NA; DNA: TGTGCCAGCAGTTCCACGGTAGGAGTTGGCTACACCTTC; CDR3: CASSSTVGVGYTF
V: TRBV6-5; J: TRBJ2-3; D: NA; size: NA; DNA: TGTGCCAGCAGTTATCATTCGGCGGGCCCCGGAGATACGCAGTATTTT; CDR3: CASSYHSAGPGDTQYF
V: TRBV10-2; J: TRBJ1-1; D: TRBD1; size: NA; DNA: TGCGCCAGCAAAACAGGGGGGAGTCCCACTGAAGCTTTCTTT; CDR3: CASKTGGSPTEAFF
V: TRBV5-6; J: TRBJ1-1; D: NA; size: NA; DNA: TGTGCCAGCAGCTGGGCCGGGACAGAAGCTTTCTTT; CDR3: CASSWAGTEAFF
V: TRBV6-6; J: TRBJ2-7; D: TRBD1; size: NA; DNA: TGTGCCAGCAGCATGACTCGCGGCCAGGGGGCCTACGAGCAGTACTTC; CDR3: CASSMTRGQGAYEQYF
V: TRBV5-4; J: TRBJ1-4; D: NA; size: NA; DNA: TGTGCCAGCAGCCCCCAGGGTGCAACTAATGAAAAACTGTTTTTT; CDR3: CASSPQGATNEKLFF
V: TRBV5-8; J: TRBJ1-1; D: NA; size: NA; DNA: TGTGCCAGCAGCTGGGGGGGAGGGCTACCGAACACTGAAGCTTTCTTT; CDR3: CASSWGGGLPNTEAFF
V: TRBV7-8; J: TRBJ2-7; D: TRBD1; size: NA; DNA: TGTGCCAGCAGTCCCCGGACAGGTTCCTGGGGCGAGCAGTACTTC; CDR3: CASSPRTGSWGEQYF
V: TRBV18; J: TRBJ1-6; D: NA; size: NA; DNA: TGTGCCAGCTCACCAGCGGCTTCTTCCTATAATTCACCCCTCCACTTT; CDR3: CASSPAASSYNSPLHF
V: TRBV9; J: TRBJ2-2; D: TRBD2; size: few; DNA: TGTGCCAGCAGCGTAGGGAGCCTCGGGGGGACCGGGGAGCTGTTTTTT; CDR3: CASSVGSLGGTGELFF
V: TRBV18; J: TRBJ2-2; D: NA; size: NA; DNA: TGTGCCAGCTCACCACCGGGCCGTAACACCGGGGAGCTGTTTTTT; CDR3: CASSPPGRNTGELFF
V: TRBV28; J: TRBJ1-3; D: NA; size: NA; DNA: TGTGCCAGCACCCCTGGAGGGACGGAATTTGGAAACACCATATATTTT; CDR3: CASTPGGTEFGNTIYF
V: TRBV19; J: TRBJ1-1; D: TRBD1; size: NA; DNA: TGTGCCAGTAGTGCCCGGACAGGGGCCACGAACACTGAAGCTTTCTTT; CDR3: CASSARTGATNTEAFF
V: TRBV29-1; J: TRBJ1-2; D: TRBD1; size: NA; DNA: TGCAGCGTGCAGAACGAGGAGACAGGGGGCCACTATGGCTACACCTTC; CDR3: CSVQNEETGGHYGYTF
V: TRBV10-3; J: TRBJ2-7; D: NA; size: few; DNA: TGTGCCATCAGTGGCGGGAATAAGGGTTACGAGCAGTACTTC; CDR3: CAISGGNKGYEQYF